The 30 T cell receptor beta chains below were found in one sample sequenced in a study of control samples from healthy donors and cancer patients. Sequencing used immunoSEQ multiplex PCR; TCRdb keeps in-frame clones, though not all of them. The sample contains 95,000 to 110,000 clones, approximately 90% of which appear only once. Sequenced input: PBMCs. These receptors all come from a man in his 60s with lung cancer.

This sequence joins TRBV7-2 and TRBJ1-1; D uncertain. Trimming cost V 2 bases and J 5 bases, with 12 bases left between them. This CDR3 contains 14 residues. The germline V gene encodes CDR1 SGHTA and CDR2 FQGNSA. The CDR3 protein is CASSLKRSGTEAFF. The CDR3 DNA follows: TGTGCCAGCAGCTTAAAACGTAGCGGTACTGAAGCTTTCTTT.

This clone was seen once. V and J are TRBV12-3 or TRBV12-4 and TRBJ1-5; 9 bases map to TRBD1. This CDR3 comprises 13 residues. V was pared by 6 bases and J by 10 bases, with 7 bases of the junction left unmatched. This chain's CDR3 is CASRLQGANPQHF. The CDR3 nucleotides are TGTGCCAGCAGACTACAGGGGGCGAATCCCCAGCATTTT.

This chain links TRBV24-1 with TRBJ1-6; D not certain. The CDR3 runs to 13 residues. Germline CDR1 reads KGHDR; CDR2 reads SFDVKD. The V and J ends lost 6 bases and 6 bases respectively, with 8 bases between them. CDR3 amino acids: CATSREGNSPLHF. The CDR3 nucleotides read TGTGCCACCAGTAGGGAAGGTAATTCACCCCTCCACTTT.

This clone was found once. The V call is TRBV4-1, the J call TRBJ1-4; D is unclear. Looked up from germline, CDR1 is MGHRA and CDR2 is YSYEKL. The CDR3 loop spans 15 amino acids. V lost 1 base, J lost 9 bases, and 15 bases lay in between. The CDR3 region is CASSQAARDGKKLFF. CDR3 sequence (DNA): TGCGCCAGCAGCCAAGCGGCCCGGGATGGGAAAAAACTGTTTTTT.

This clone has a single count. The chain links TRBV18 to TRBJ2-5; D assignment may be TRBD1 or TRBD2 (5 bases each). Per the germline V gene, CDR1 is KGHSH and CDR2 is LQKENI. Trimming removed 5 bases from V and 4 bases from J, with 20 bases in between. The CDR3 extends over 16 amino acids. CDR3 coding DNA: TGTGCCAGCTCAAACCAGGGAACAGGTGGAGGAGAGACCCAGTACTTC. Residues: CASSNQGTGGGETQYF.

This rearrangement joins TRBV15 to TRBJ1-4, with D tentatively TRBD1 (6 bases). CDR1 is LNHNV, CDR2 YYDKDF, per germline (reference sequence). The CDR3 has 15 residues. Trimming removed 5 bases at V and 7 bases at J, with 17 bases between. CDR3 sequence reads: CATSRLQGGGEKLFF. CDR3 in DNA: TGTGCCACCAGCCGACTCCAAGGGGGGGGTGAAAAACTGTTTTTT.

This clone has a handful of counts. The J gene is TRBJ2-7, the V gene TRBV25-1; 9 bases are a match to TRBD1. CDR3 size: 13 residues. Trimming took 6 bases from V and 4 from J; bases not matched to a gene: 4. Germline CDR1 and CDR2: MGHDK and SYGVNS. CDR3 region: CASRAGTGYEQYF. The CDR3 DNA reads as TGTGCCAGCAGAGCCGGGACAGGGTACGAGCAGTACTTC.

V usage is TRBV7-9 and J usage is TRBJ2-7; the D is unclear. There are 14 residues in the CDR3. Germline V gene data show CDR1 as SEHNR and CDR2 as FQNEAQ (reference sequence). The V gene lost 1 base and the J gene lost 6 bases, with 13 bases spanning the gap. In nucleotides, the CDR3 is TGTGCCAGCAGCTTAGAGGTGGGGTCGGTCGAGCAGTACGTC. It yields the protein CASSLEVGSVEQYV.

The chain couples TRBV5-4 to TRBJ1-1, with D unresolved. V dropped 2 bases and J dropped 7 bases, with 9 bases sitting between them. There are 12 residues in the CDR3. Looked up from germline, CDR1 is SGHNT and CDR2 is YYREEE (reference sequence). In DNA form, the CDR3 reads TGTGCCAGCAGCTTCGTCACAGATGAAGCTTTCTTT. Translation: CASSFVTDEAFF.

The CDR3 is CASGKNLDGTSLNQPQHF. The CDR3 DNA is TGTGCTAGTGGAAAAAACCTCGACGGGACCTCCTTAAATCAGCCCCAGCATTTT. V usage is TRBV12-5 and J usage is TRBJ1-5; TRBD1 might be the D (5 bases). This CDR3 contains 18 residues. Between the trimmed V and J ends, which lost 6 bases and 4 bases, there was a span of 25 bases. CDR1 is LGHNT, CDR2 FRNRAP, per germline.

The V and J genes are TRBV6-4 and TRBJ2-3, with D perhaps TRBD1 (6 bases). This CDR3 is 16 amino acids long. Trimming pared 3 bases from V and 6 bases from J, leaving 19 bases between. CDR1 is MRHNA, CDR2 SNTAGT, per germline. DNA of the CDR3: TGTGCCAGCAGTGAGCGTCCTGGGGGCAACCGGGATACGCAGTATTTT. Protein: CASSERPGGNRDTQYF.

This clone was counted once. Here the CDR3 DNA reads TGTGCCTGGAGGAGGACAGGGGTGATCGGGGAGCTGTTTTTT. Translating gives CAWRRTGVIGELFF. The chain recombines TRBV30 with TRBJ2-2; 9 bases are a match to TRBD1. Germline loops: CDR1 GTSNPN, CDR2 SVGIG (reference sequence). The CDR3 runs 14 residues. J gave up 7 bases and V 3 bases, and 6 bases lay outside the gene matches.

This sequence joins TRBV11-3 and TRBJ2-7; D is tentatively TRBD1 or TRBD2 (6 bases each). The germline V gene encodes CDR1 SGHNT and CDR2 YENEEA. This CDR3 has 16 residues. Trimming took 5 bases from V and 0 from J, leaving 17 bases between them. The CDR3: CASSPGRGDTSYEQYV. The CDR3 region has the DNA TGTGCCAGCAGCCCGGGAAGGGGGGATACCTCCTACGAGCAGTACGTC.

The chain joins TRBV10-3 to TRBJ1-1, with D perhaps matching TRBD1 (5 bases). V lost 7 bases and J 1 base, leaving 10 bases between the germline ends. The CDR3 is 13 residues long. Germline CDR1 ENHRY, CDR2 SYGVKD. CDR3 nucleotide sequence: TGTGCCATCAATAACAGGCCGAACACTGAAGCTTTCTTT. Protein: CAINNRPNTEAFF.

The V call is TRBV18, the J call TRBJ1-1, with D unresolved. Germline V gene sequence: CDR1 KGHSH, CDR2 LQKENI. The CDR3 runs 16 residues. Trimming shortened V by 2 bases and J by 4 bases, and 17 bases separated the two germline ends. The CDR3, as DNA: TGTGCCAGCTCACCAGTGAAGAGAAAGATGAGCACTGAAGCTTTCTTT. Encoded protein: CASSPVKRKMSTEAFF.

As DNA, the CDR3 is TGTGCCATCAGCCAGCAGGGACGGGAAAATTCACCCCTCCACTTT. Translating gives CAISQQGRENSPLHF. This chain connects TRBV10-3 to TRBJ1-6, with a tentative D call TRBD1 (5 bases). The germline V gene has CDR1 ENHRY and CDR2 SYGVKD. V shed 6 bases and J shed 7 bases, with 16 bases lying between them. This CDR3 region has 15 residues.

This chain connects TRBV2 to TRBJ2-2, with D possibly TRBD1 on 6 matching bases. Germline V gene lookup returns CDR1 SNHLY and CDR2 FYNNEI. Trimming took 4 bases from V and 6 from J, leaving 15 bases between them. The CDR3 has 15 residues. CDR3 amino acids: CASSVGRGTAGELFF. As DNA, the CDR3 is TGTGCCAGCAGTGTGGGCAGGGGAACGGCCGGGGAGCTGTTTTTT. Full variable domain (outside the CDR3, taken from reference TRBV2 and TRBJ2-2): EPEVTQTPSHQVTQMGQEVILRCVPISNHLYFYWYRQILGQKVEFLVSFYNNEISEKSEIFDDQFSVERPDGSNFTLKIRSTKLEDSAMYFCASSVGRGTAGELFFGEGSRLTVL.

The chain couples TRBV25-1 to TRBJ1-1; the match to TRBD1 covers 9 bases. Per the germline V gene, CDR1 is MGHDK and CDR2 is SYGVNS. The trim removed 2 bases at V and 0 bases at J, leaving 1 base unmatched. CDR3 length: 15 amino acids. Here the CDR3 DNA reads TGTGCCAGCAGTGAAGGGGACAGGGTGAACACTGAAGCTTTCTTT. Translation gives CASSEGDRVNTEAFF.

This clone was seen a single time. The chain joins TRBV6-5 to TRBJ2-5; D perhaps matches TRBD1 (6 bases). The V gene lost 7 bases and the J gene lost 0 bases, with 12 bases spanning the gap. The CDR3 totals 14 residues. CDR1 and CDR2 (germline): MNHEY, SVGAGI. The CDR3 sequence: CASMKDRNQETQYF. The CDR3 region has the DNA TGTGCCAGCATGAAGGACAGAAACCAAGAGACCCAGTACTTC.

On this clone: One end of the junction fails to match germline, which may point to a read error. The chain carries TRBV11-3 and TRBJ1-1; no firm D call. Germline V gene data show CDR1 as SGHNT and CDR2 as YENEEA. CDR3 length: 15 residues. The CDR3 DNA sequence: TGTGCCAGCAGCTTAGATAAACCCTTGAAAACTGAAGCTTTCTTT. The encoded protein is CASSLDKPLKTEAFF.

CDR3 in amino acids: CASSLQGGQPQHF. As DNA, the CDR3 is TGTGCCAGCAGCCTACAGGGGGGTCAGCCCCAGCATTTT. The J gene is TRBJ1-5, the V gene TRBV7-9; 8 positions agree with TRBD1. The CDR3 extends over 13 amino acids. The V and J ends lost 5 bases and 6 bases, in that order; junction bases with no gene match: 3. Germline CDR1 is SEHNR and CDR2 is FQNEAQ (reference sequence). The full variable domain, its missing parts supplied by reference TRBV7-9 and TRBJ1-5, is DTGVSQNPRHKITKRGQNVTFRCDPISEHNRLYWYRQTLGQGPEFLTYFQNEAQLEKSRLLSDRFSAERPKGSFSTLEIQRTEQGDSAMYLCASSLQGGQPQHFGDGTRLSIL.

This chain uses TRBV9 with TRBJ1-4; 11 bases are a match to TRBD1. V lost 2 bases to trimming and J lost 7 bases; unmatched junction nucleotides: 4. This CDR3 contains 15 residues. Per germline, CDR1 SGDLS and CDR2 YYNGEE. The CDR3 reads CASSVGQGAREKLFF. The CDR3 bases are TGTGCCAGCAGCGTCGGACAGGGGGCGCGTGAAAAACTGTTTTTT. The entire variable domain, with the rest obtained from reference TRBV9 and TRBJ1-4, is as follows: DSGVTQTPKHLITATGQRVTLRCSPRSGDLSVYWYQQSLDQGLQFLIQYYNGEERAKGNILERFSAQQFPDLHSELNLSSLELGDSALYFCASSVGQGAREKLFFGSGTQLSVL.

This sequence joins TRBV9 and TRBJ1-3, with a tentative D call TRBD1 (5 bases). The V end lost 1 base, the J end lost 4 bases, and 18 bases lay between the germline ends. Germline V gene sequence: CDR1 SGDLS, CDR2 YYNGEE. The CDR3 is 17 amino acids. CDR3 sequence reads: CASSVTQTGQAGNTIYF. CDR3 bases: TGTGCCAGCAGCGTAACACAAACGGGGCAGGCCGGAAACACCATATATTTT.

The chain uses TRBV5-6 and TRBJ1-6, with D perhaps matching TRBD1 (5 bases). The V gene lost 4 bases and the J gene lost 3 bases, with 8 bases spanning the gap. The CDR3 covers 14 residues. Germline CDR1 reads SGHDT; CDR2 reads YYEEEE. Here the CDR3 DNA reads TGTGCCAGCAGCCCGGGGGACTATAATTCACCCCTCCACTTT. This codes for CASSPGDYNSPLHF.

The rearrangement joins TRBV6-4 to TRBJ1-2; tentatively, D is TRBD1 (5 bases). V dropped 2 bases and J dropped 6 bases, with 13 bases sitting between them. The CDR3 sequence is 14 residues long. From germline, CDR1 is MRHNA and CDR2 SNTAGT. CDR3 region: CASSDGQGLHGYTF. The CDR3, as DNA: TGTGCCAGCAGTGACGGCCAGGGCCTGCATGGCTACACCTTC.

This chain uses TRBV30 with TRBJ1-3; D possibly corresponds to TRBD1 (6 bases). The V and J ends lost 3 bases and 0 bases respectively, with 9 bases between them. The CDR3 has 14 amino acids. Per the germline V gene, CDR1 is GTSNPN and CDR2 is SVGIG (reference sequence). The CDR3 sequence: CAWRTGTSGNTIYF. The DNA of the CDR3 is TGTGCCTGGAGGACAGGAACCTCTGGAAACACCATATATTTT.

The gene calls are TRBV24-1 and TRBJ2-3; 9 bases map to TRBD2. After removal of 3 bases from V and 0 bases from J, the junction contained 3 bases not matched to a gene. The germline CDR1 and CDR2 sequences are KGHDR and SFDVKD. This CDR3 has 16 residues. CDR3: CATSDPTSGSTDTQYF. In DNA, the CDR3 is TGTGCCACCAGTGATCCGACTAGCGGTAGCACAGATACGCAGTATTTT.

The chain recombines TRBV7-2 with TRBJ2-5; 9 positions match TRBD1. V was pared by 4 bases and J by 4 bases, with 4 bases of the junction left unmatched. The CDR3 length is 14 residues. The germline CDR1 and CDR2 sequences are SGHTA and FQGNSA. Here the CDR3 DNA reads TGTGCCAGCAGCTACCAGGACAGGGGAGAGACCCAGTACTTC. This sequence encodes CASSYQDRGETQYF.

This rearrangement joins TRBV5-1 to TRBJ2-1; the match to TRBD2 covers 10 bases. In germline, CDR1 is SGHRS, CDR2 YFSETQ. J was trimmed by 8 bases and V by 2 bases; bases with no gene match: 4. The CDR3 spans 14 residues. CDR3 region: CASSFLAGDDEQFF. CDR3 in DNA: TGCGCCAGCAGCTTCCTAGCGGGGGATGATGAGCAGTTCTTC.

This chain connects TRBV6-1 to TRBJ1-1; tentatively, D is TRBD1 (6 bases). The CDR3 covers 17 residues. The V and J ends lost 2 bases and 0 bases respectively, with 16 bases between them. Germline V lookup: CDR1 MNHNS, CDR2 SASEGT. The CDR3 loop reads CASSERGGSQVNTEAFF. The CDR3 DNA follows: TGTGCCAGCAGTGAACGGGGGGGCAGCCAGGTGAACACTGAAGCTTTCTTT.